These T cell receptor beta chains were read from a single sample in a study of blood T cell repertoires in COVID-19. Data came from immunoSEQ multiplex PCR; TCRdb stores just in-frame clones and leaves some out. The top ten hold 0.6% to 0.8% of the sample, which has about 190,000 clones, nearly 90% seen once. Sequenced: peripheral blood. Receptor source: a man in his fifties or sixties with acute or convalescent COVID-19. Both conserved end residues are part of each CDR3. D genes are given only for firm matches. Part of the rows lack a size; the others show once, few, many or a class for expanded clones.

>NA|TRBJ1-5|NA|TRBV9
TGTGCCAGTTCGGTTGCGGGCGGTCAGCCCCAGCATTTT
CASSVAGGQPQHF
>once|TRBJ2-1|NA|TRBV20-1
TGCAGTGCTAGACCGGTCGATGAGCAGTTCTTC
CSARPVDEQFF
>NA|TRBJ1-6|NA|TRBV28
TGTGCCAGCAGTTTAACCCCGACATTCGAGTCACCCCTCCACTTT
CASSLTPTFESPLHF
>NA|TRBJ1-1|NA|TRBV19
TGTGCCAGTACTATCGACGTGGGGGCAAACACTGAAGCTTTCTTT
CASTIDVGANTEAFF
>NA|TRBJ1-4|NA|TRBV28
TGTGCCAGCATGGGGGGTTCCCCTAATGAAAAACTGTTTTTT
CASMGGSPNEKLFF
>NA|TRBJ2-7|TRBD2|TRBV11-2
TGTGCCAGCAGCCTAACCGGGACTAGCGACAAGAAGGGGTACTTC
CASSLTGTSDKKGYF
>NA|TRBJ2-1|NA|TRBV15
TGTGCCACCAGCAGAGATGGTACAGGGATCAATGAGCAGTTCTTC
CATSRDGTGINEQFF
>NA|TRBJ1-2|TRBD1|TRBV27
TGTGCCAGCAGCACTACGGACAGGGGCTATGGCTACACCTTC
CASSTTDRGYGYTF
>NA|TRBJ2-3|TRBD2|TRBV4-2
TGTGCCAGCAGCTCCCGGCCCCGGCTAGCGGGGGGTCTGGGCACAGATACGCAGTATTTT
CASSSRPRLAGGLGTDTQYF
>NA|TRBJ1-4|NA|TRBV28
TGTGCCAGCAGTTTAGTCAACAGGCAGGAAAAACTGTTTTTT
CASSLVNRQEKLFF
>NA|TRBJ2-1|NA|TRBV19
TGTGCCAGTAGTATAGTGGTCGCCAGGGCTAATGAGCAGTTCTTC
CASSIVVARANEQFF
>NA|TRBJ2-2|NA|TRBV7-2
TGTGCCAGCAGCTTAGCCCAGGGGACCGGGGAGCTGTTTTTT
CASSLAQGTGELFF
>NA|TRBJ1-2|TRBD1|TRBV2
TGTGCCAGCAGTCCGGGAGGGACAGGGGTTTATGGCTACACCTTC
CASSPGGTGVYGYTF
>NA|TRBJ2-3|NA|TRBV7-3
TGTGCCAGCAGCCGGGGACTGTCCACAGATACGCAGTATTTT
CASSRGLSTDTQYF
>NA|TRBJ1-5|NA|TRBV27
TGTGCCAGCAGTTTATATAGGGGAGGCCAGCCCCAGCATTTT
CASSLYRGGQPQHF
>NA|TRBJ1-3|NA|TRBV2
TGTGCCAGCATCGACAGGTCTGGAAACACCATATATTTT
CASIDRSGNTIYF
>NA|TRBJ2-7|TRBD2|TRBV9
TGTGCCAGCAGCCCCGGACTAGTAGTCTCACCCCTCTACGAGCAGTACTTC
CASSPGLVVSPLYEQYF
>NA|TRBJ1-2|NA|TRBV19
TGTGCCAGTAGTAGAGGGGGGGCCGGTGGCTACACCTTC
CASSRGGAGGYTF
>NA|TRBJ2-4|NA|TRBV21-1
TGTGCCAGCAGCAAAGGGAGGACAGGGGAAAACATTCAGTACTTC
CASSKGRTGENIQYF
>NA|TRBJ1-1|TRBD1|TRBV7-9
TGTGCCAGCAGCTTAGGAGGGGGCGCCGACACTGAAGCTTTCTTT
CASSLGGGADTEAFF
>NA|TRBJ1-3|NA|TRBV7-9
TGTGCCAGCAGCTTATCTCAGGCTGGAAACACCATATATTTT
CASSLSQAGNTIYF
>few|TRBJ2-4|TRBD1|TRBV6-1
TGTGCCAGCAGTGGAGGAGAGGGGGCATCGTCCAAAAACATTCAGTACTTC
CASSGGEGASSKNIQYF
>NA|TRBJ1-4|NA|TRBV5-5
TGTGCCAGCAGCTTGGTAATTACGGGGCGGAGGGAAGAAAAACTGTTTTTT
CASSLVITGRREEKLFF
>NA|TRBJ2-5|TRBD2|TRBV9
TGTGCCAGCAGCGTAGGGACTAGCGGACAAGAGACCCAGTACTTC
CASSVGTSGQETQYF
>once|TRBJ1-5|TRBD1|TRBV25-1
TGTGCCAGTGGACAGGAGTATAGCAATCAGCCCCAGCATTTT
CASGQEYSNQPQHF
>NA|TRBJ2-7|NA|TRBV19
TGTGCCAGTAGCCCCCCCGGGACATTGTCCTACGAGCAGTACTTC
CASSPPGTLSYEQYF
>NA|TRBJ2-4|NA|TRBV20-1
TGCAGTGCTAGTCGGGGGGCGGAGGGCAAAAACATTCAGTACTTC
CSASRGAEGKNIQYF